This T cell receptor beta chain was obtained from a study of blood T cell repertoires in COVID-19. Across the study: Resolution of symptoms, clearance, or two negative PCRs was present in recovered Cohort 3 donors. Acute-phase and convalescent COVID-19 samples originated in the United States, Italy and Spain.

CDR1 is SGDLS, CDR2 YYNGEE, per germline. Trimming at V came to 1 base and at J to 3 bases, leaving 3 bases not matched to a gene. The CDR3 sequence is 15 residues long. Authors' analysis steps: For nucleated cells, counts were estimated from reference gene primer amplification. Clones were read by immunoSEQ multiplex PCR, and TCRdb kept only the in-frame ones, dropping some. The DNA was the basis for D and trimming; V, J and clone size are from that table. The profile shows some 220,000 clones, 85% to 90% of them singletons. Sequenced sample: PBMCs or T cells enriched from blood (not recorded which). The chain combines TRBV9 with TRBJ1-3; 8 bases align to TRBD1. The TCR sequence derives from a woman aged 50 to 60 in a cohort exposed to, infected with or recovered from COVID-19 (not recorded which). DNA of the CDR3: TGTGCCAGCAGCGTACAGGGGGCTATTGGAAACACCATATATTTT. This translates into CASSVQGAIGNTIYF.